The T cell receptor beta chain described here comes from a study of blood T cell repertoires in COVID-19. Here immunoSEQ multiplex PCR was the method, and the copy in TCRdb shows in-frame clones only, minus some. This sample carries about 140,000 clones, roughly four fifths of them seen once, and the ten largest clones take 13%. The CDR3 has 14 residues. Trimming removed 6 bases from V and 1 base from J, with 10 bases in between. Germline V gene sequence: CDR1 MNHEY, CDR2 SVGAGI. This sequence was found in a man older than 75 with acute or convalescent COVID-19. Sequenced material: peripheral blood. The chain combines TRBV6-5 with TRBJ2-1, with a possible D match to TRBD1 (6 bases). CDR3: CASRPGQSYNEQFF. The DNA of the CDR3 is TGTGCCAGCAGGCCAGGACAGTCCTACAATGAGCAGTTCTTC.